This TCR beta chain was profiled in a study of CD8 T cells in ankylosing spondylitis. Study results and limitations: Characteristic of ankylosing spondylitis blood, it appeared, was a TCR beta motif comprising about 8 highly homologous variants. Disease-associated clones were reportedly significantly overrepresented in matched ankylosing spondylitis synovial fluid.

In the case of this clonotype: Its antigen is still unknown.

Germline assignment: CDR1 SGDLS and CDR2 YYNGEE. V lost 0 bases and J 4 bases, leaving 8 bases between the germline ends. CDR3 length equals 14 residues. It was by quantitative 5'-RACE with molecular barcodes that TCR beta libraries were made. TCRdb re-analysed the 5' RACE reads in MiXCR, keeping a single row per CDR3 protein. This table has 150,000 to 200,000 distinct CDR3 sequences, around 8.9% appearing once. This clonotype was obtained from a female donor with ankylosing spondylitis or in good health (not recorded which). The gene calls are TRBV9 and TRBJ1-5, with D perhaps TRBD1 (6 bases). The specimen sequenced was blood, either unsorted or a sorted T cell fraction (not recorded which). This chain's CDR3 is CASSVEDSNQPQHF. CDR3 bases: TGTGCCAGCAGCGTAGAGGACAGTAATCAGCCCCAGCATTTT.